This passage covers 7 T cell receptor beta chains from one sample sequenced in a study of Graves' ophthalmopathy and Graves' hyperthyroidism. TCR beta CDR3 regions were amplified from RNA transcripts. An opening RT-PCR round employed HTBI primers and preceded a second-round multiplex PCR. TCRdb recomputed calls from the multiplex PCR reads with MiXCR, one row per CDR3 protein. This repertoire shows about 700,000 distinct CDR3 sequences, 35% to 50% found once; its top ten account for roughly 45%. The sequenced sample consisted of peripheral blood. The receptors shown here come from an adult man with Graves' ophthalmopathy.

This clonotype was seen more than once but under ten times. This chain joins TRBV7-4 and TRBJ1-1, with 8 bases that match TRBD1. The V gene's germline CDR1 is SGHVT and CDR2 SQSDAQ. V trimming: 5 bases; J trimming: 9 bases; junction bases outside the gene matches: 11. The CDR3 runs to 14 residues. Written as DNA, the CDR3 is TGTGCCAGCAGCCAAGTCCCGGGACAGGCCAAAGCTTTCTTT. It encodes CASSQVPGQAKAFF.

To note about this clonotype: This clone may be a read error of a much larger clone one base away. The gene calls are TRBV10-2 and TRBJ2-7; D gene ambiguous. V was clipped by 4 bases and J by 1 base, with 11 bases between them. Germline CDR1 WSHSY, CDR2 SAAADI. The CDR3 spans 14 residues. CDR3 sequence (DNA): TGCGCCAGCAGTGGACACCTGCCTTCCTACGAGCAGTACTTC. Protein: CASSGHLPSYEQYF.

Ten or more counts support this clonotype. V gene TRBV20-1 combines with J gene TRBJ2-5; 8 bases fit TRBD1. This CDR3 contains 13 residues. Trimming removed 6 bases from V and 1 base from J; junction bases left unmatched: 4. Germline V gene sequence: CDR1 DFQATT, CDR2 SNEGSKA (reference sequence). CDR3 region: CSAEDRAQETQYF. CDR3 coding DNA: TGCAGTGCAGAGGACAGGGCCCAAGAGACCCAGTACTTC.

The rearrangement links TRBV10-3 to TRBJ2-3; D unresolved. V was pared by 2 bases and J by 5 bases, with 5 bases between. The germline V gene encodes CDR1 ENHRY and CDR2 SYGVKD. The CDR3 has 12 amino acids. CDR3 in DNA: TGTGCCATCAGTGAGCCGGGAGATACGCAGTATTTT. Its translation is CAISEPGDTQYF.

This chain joins TRBV7-9 and TRBJ1-4; no reliable D call. Germline-derived CDR1 and CDR2 are SEHNR and FQNEAQ (reference sequence). CDR3 length: 16 amino acids. V shed 0 bases and J shed 8 bases, with 16 bases lying between them. The CDR3 protein is CASSLATVIGSEKLFF. In nucleotides, the CDR3 is TGTGCCAGCAGCTTAGCGACGGTCATAGGATCGGAAAAACTGTTTTTT.

This clonotype was picked up many times. The chain has TRBV29-1 and TRBJ1-1, with D perhaps matching TRBD1 (5 bases). This CDR3 contains 13 residues. With 7 bases removed from V and 6 bases from J, the gap between germline ends came to 18 bases. Germline V gene sequence: CDR1 SQVTM, CDR2 ANQGSEA. The CDR3 sequence: CSASSQGGPEAFF. CDR3 coding DNA: TGCAGCGCCTCCTCCCAGGGTGGACCTGAAGCTTTCTTT.

The chain links TRBV10-3 to TRBJ1-5; D might be TRBD1 (6 bases). The CDR3 extends over 13 amino acids. V was cut by 6 bases and J by 5 bases, with 11 bases left in between. The germline V gene has CDR1 ENHRY and CDR2 SYGVKD. Here the CDR3 reads CAISAGAYQPQHF. The CDR3 DNA reads TGTGCCATCAGCGCAGGGGCATATCAGCCCCAGCATTTT.